This T cell receptor beta chain was profiled in a study of HIV-infected patients and healthy controls (dated by TCRdb to 2014 to 2015). This clonotype was counted once. The specificity of this receptor is unknown. The record has no base qualities; no much larger clone is one base away. A single read constitutes weak evidence. The library was produced with 5' RACE. The sample was run on an Illumina MiSeq. The public reads were reprocessed in TCRdb via fastp at Q25 and MiXCR, keeping in-frame beta chains. Rows matching on CDR3 protein sequence are summarized as one entry with the most common DNA and genes. For this sample there are 55,000 to 70,000 distinct CDR3 sequences; about 19% appear just once. The ten largest clones take up about 1.5% of the sample. Spanning cysteine to phenylalanine, the CDR3 consists of 15 amino acids. Left in the record is the CDR3 DNA by itself, 45 bases read in frame from the first base. V loses 2 bases of germline sequence and J loses 6 bases, and the interval between the two ends is 13 bases. CDR1 SGHDN and CDR2 FVKESK are derived from the germline V gene.

This TCR derives from a human donor in good health. Recombination joined TRBV14 with TRBJ1-4, with the D gene uncertain. Material for sequencing was CD4+ T cells from blood. At the DNA level, the sequence is TGTGCCAGCAGCCAAACGACAAGGATTCATGAAAAACTGTTTTTT. This is translated as CASSQTTRIHEKLFF.